The following is a T cell receptor beta chain sequence with its context. There is no known antigen for this receptor. One base away there is no much larger clone; base qualities are not given. This sample was included in a study of T cell changes during pregnancy in multiple sclerosis (dated by TCRdb to between 2019 and 2020). Regarding the study in general: The study looked at changes in the T cell repertoire across pregnancy in women with multiple sclerosis.

The library was built by means of the immunoSEQ multiplex PCR assay. TCRdb provides this immuneACCESS table in a form limited to in-frame rearrangements. Some clones are lacking; in checked studies, under half of them reflect an unresolved V gene, and why the rest are absent is not known. The sample includes some 100,000 clones, with 90% to 95% observed a single time. The ten largest clones capture 0.7% to 0.9% of the sample. Based on the germline V gene, the CDR1 and CDR2 sequences are SGDLS and YYNGEE. Trimming leaves V shorter by 0 bases and J shorter by 7 bases, with the junction holding 4 bases beyond the gene matches. The CDR3, cysteine through phenylalanine, is 15 amino acids long. CDR3 DNA is the only sequence kept; it has 45 bases, read in frame from the first base.

The source material was peripheral blood, sampled before pregnancy. This clonotype originated in a female donor with multiple sclerosis, enrolled in a pregnancy study. The sequence links TRBV9 to TRBJ1-4; TRBD1 fits 9 bases in the junction. CDR3 protein: CASSVATGGGEKLFF. The DNA reads TGTGCCAGCAGCGTAGCTACAGGGGGCGGTGAAAAACTGTTTTTT.